This TCR beta chain was captured in a study of shared clonotypes between healthy human individuals. Study details: Every donor yielded three CD4 naive, three CD4 memory, two CD8 naive and one CD8 memory plate. Study-wide points: Rarefaction showed that sequencing of sorted subsets was incomplete (despite large depth).

Each of the donors was a healthy adult who was HIV-negative and had not had a recent acute infection or vaccination. Trimming stripped 3 bases from V and 8 bases from J, with 16 bases between. The length of the CDR3 is 14 residues. Germline V CDR1 and CDR2: GTSNPN, SVGIG (reference sequence). Sorted-subset replicate PCRs used about 200 ng of genomic DNA. This amount corresponded to some 32,000 T cell genomes. Only in-frame clones appear in the TCRdb table, and some are missing; sequencing was by immunoSEQ multiplex PCR. The data contain 2 million to 2.5 million clones, 85% to 95% of them singletons. This clone was recorded only once. The antigen is unknown.

The specimen sequenced was naive CD4+ T cells from PBMCs. Regarding subset: CD45RA+ positively selected. The sequence was collected from a young man in good health. Some clones in this sample may be carry-over from other donors' samples. The genes are TRBV30 and TRBJ1-4; D is possibly TRBD1 (5 bases). The CDR3, as DNA: TGTGCCTGGAGCCGGGGGGTGACTGGGGAAAAACTGTTTTTT. It is translated as CAWSRGVTGEKLFF.